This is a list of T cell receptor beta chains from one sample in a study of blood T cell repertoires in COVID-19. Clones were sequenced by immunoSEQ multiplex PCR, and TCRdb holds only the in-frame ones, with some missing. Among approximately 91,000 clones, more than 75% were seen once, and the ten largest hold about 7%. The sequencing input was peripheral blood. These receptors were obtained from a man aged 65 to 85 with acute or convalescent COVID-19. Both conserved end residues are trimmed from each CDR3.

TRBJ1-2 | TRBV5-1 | ASSARGYGDGYT
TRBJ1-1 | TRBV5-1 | ASSLQGGFTEAF
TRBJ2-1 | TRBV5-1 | ASSLTTDEQF
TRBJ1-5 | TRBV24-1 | ATSDFRGNQPQH
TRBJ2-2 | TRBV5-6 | ASSRTGSNTGELF
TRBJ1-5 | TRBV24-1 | ATSDSGQGNNQPQH
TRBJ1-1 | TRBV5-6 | ASSPTGVGTEAF
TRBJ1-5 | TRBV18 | ASSPGLNQPQH
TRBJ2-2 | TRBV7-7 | ASSLSAGHTGELF
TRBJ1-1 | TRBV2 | ASVPGIGLNTEAF
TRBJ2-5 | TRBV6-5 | ASRSRQGSRETQY
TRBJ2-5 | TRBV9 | ASSFPGETQY
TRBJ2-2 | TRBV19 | ASRRNRVTGELF
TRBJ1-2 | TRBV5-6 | ASSLVGRTGGYGYT
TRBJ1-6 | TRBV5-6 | ASSLRQGSSPLH
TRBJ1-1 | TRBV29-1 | SVRPGTGARTEAF
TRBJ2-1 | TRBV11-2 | ASSLIFGTGGSNNEQF
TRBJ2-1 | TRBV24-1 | ATSDDARVNEQF
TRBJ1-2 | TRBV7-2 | ASSLGPPGQGIFSEGYT
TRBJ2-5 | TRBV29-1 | SVVFPGGAYQETQY
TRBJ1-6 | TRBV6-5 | ATRTVNSPLH
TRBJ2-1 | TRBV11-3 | ASSLGGRNEQF
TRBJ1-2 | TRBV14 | ASGAASYGYT
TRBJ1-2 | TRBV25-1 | ASSDFGHTHSNYGYT
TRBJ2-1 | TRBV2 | ASSYSGGTYNEQF
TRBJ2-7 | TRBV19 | ASSWGLAAYEQY
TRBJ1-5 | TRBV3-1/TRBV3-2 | ASSQTTQNQPQH
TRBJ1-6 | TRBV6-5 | ASHSTYNSPLH